There are many counts of the clone carrying this T cell receptor beta chain. Its specificity is unknown. The data originate from a study of early T cells in non-severe SARS-CoV-2 infection. Study overall: The sequenced material was bulk RNA from unsorted whole blood, and its chains were unpaired.

The germline V gene encodes CDR1 SGHDN and CDR2 FVKESK. The CDR3 runs to 16 residues. Trimming stripped 1 base from V and 4 bases from J, with 17 bases between. Overall study findings and caveats: Comparison of clonotypes with VDJdb favored anti-spike CD8 responses while missing private and CD4 specificities.

Individual cDNA molecules were tagged with unique molecular identifiers. One entry per CDR3 protein, called by TCRdb with MiXCR from the 5' RACE reads. Here the sample spans more than 45,000 distinct CDR3 sequences, about 6.2% being singletons. The sequence was obtained from an adult who was a healthcare worker with PCR-confirmed SARS-CoV-2 infection or an uninfected control (not recorded which). The chain is built from TRBV14 and TRBJ2-7; a possible D gene is TRBD2 (6 bases). Source: whole blood, taken at baseline. CDR3 coding DNA: TGTGCCAGCAGCCAAGTGATCGGGAGTCCTTATTACGAGCAGTACTTC. It encodes CASSQVIGSPYYEQYF.